This is a list of T cell receptor beta chains from one sample in a study of T-cell reconstitution after alpha-beta-depleted transplantation in children. Each CDR3 protein gets one entry after TCRdb re-called the PCR reads with MiXCR. The sample records some 75,000 distinct CDR3 sequences, 7% to 8% being singletons. Sequences were derived from PBMCs from the stem cell graft donor, sampled from the stem cell graft. The origin of the receptors is a human donor who donated a stem cell graft to a child with acute lymphoblastic leukemia. Both conserved end residues are part of each CDR3.

>TRBV7-7|TRBJ2-2
CASSLENPGLNTGELFF
>TRBV11-2|TRBJ1-6
CASSSDNSPLHF
>TRBV9|TRBJ2-7
CASSVDSGGGSYEQYF
>TRBV28|TRBJ2-5
CASSPDRGKDQETQYF
>TRBV29-1|TRBJ1-3
CSVLQGAGNTIYF
>TRBV6-2/TRBV6-3|TRBJ2-6
CASRNKTGKTGANVLTF
>TRBV4-1|TRBJ2-3
CASSQDEGRSTDTRYF
>TRBV29-1|TRBJ2-7
CSVAPRTGSYEQYF
>TRBV29-1|TRBJ1-5
CSVVTGSNQPQHF
>TRBV28|TRBJ1-5
CASSLVLHPGQPQHF
>TRBV19|TRBJ1-1
CASSIAPTEAFF
>TRBV5-1|TRBJ1-1
CASSEGGGFTEAFF
>TRBV5-6|TRBJ1-5
CASSLGGFQPQHF
>TRBV10-3|TRBJ2-7
CAISESQKTGRDEQYF
>TRBV27|TRBJ1-2
CASSFRGTYGYTF
>TRBV11-2|TRBJ1-1
CASSLVSQGTEAFF
>TRBV20-1|TRBJ2-5
CSASLRGGGQETQYF
>TRBV12-3/TRBV12-4|TRBJ1-2
CASSFGTPNYGYTF
>TRBV20-1|TRBJ1-1
CSAGGQGRTEAFF
>TRBV5-1|TRBJ1-4
CASSFTGSGNEKLFF